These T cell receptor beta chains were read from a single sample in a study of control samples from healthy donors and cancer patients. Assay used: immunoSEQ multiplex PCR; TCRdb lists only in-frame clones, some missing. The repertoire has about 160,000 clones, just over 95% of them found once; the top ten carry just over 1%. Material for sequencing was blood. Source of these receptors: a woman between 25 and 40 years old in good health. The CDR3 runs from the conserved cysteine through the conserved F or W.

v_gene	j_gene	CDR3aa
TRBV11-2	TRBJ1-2	CASSLGQAGYGYTF
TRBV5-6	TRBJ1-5	CASSPGGRWPPQHF
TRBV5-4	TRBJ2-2	CASSLEAGVAGELFF
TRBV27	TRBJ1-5	CASSRGSNQPQHF
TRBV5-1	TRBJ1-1	CASSFIARANTEAFF
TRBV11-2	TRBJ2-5	CASSRKGGRARETQYF
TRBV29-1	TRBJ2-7	CSVGGPRTSGSYEQYF
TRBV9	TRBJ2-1	CASSVDFGVEQFF
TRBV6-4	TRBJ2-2	CASSSDSLTGELFF
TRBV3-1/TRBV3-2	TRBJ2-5	CASSQDSSHTRGSETQYF
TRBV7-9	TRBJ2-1	CASSTQGYEQFF
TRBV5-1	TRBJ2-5	CASSGTGGKETQYF
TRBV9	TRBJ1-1	CASSGPGGTEAFF
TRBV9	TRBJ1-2	CASRLEGRGGYTF
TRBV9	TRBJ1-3	CASRRGESGNTIYF
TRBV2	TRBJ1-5	CASSLRGLEPQHF
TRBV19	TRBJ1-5	CASQESNQPQHF
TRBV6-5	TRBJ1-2	CASSYNSGNGYTF
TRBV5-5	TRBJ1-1	CASSFYRVLTEAFF
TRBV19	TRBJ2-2	CASSITGGNTGELFF
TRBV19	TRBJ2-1	CASSMEGGVYNEQFF
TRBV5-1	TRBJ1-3	CASSRVVQDSGNTIYF
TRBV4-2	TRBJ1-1	CASSQISGQGEREDTEAFF
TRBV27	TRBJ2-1	CASTSGGYNEQFF
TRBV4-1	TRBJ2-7	CASSLSGLAGAYEQYF
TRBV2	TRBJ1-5	CASRPQGAGQPQHF
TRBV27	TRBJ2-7	CASTAGRTAFYEQYF
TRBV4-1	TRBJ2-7	CASSQSGTGTYEQYF
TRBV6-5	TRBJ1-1	CASSSQGLMNTEAFF
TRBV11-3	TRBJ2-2	CASSLGFSGRRTGELFF
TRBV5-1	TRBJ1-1	CASSFLQYTEAFF
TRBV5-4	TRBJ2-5	CASRELRGQETQYF
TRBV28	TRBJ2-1	CAIIPRDRAYNEQFF
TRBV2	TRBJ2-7	CASSEGFRGSQQARKYF
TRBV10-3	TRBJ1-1	CAINQGENTEAFF
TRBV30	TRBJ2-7	CAWRPWTETYEQYF
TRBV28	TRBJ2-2	CASSPAVTGELFF
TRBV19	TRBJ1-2	CASSIIGQGDYGYTF
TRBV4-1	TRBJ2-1	CASSLTAGTPRSSYNEQFF
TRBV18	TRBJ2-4	CASSPWTGKNIQYF
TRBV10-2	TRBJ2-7	CASSTDPSEQYF
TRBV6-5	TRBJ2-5	CASMSGGDQETQYF
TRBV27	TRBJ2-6	CASSLSYGANVLTF
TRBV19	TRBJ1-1	CASSIVAANTEAFF
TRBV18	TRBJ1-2	CASSPDSYGYTF
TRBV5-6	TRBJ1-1	CASSLGPRGLNTEAFF
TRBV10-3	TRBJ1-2	CAISESRQTNYGYTF
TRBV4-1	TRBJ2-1	CASRKGGQNEQFF
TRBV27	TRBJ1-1	CASSSYTEAFF